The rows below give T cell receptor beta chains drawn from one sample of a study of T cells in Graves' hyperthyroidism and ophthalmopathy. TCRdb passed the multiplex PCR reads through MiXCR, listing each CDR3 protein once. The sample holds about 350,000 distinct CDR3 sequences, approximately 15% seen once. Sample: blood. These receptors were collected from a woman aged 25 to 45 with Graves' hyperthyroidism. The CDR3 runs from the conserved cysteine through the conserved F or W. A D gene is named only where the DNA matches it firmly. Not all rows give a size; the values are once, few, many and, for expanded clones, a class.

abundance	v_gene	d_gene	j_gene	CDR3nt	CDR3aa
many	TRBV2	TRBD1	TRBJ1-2	TGTGCCAGCGCGAGACAGGGACCGGAAGGCTACACCTTC	CASARQGPEGYTF
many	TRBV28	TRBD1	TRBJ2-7	TGTGCCAGCAGTTATTCTTACCGGGACAGGGGGTCCTACGAGCAGTACTTC	CASSYSYRDRGSYEQYF
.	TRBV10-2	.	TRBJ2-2	TGCGCCAGCACCCCAGCTATGAACACCGGGGAGCTGTTTTTT	CASTPAMNTGELFF
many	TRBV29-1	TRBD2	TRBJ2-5	TGCAGCGTCGAGGGTATTGAACTAGCGGGTGGCATGGCCCAGTACTTC	CSVEGIELAGGMAQYF
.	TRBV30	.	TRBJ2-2	TGTGCCTGGAGTGTATGGTTGGGAGGGGAGCTGTTTTTT	CAWSVWLGGELFF
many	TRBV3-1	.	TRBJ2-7	TGTGCCAGCAGCTCACGGGATGCGCAGTACTTC	CASSSRDAQYF
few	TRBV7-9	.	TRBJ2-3	TGTGCCAGCACCGGGACCACAGATACGCGGTATTTT	CASTGTTDTRYF
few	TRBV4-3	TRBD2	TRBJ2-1	TGCGCCAGCAGCCAAGACGGGGTAGCGGGTAATGAGCAGTTCTTC	CASSQDGVAGNEQFF
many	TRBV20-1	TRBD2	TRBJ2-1	TGCAGTGCTAGAGGGACTAGCGGGAGCTCCAATGAGCAGTTCTTC	CSARGTSGSSNEQFF
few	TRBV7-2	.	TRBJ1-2	TGTGCCAGCAGCACCCGGACAGACAGTAACTATGGCTACACCTTC	CASSTRTDSNYGYTF
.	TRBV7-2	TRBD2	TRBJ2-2	TGTGCCAGCAGCTCGACTAGCGGGAGGGCCTCTGGGGAGCTGTTTTTT	CASSSTSGRASGELFF
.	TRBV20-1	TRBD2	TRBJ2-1	TGCAGTGCTAGAGGGCGGGAGGGCCCGCGCTACAATGAGCAGTTCTTC	CSARGREGPRYNEQFF
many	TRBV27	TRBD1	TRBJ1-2	TGTGCCAGCAGTCCAACAGGGGTCTTTGGGGGTGGCTACACCTTC	CASSPTGVFGGGYTF
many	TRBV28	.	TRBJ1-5	TGTGCCAGCAGTTTCCGGGAGGGAAACAATCAGCCCCAGCATTTT	CASSFREGNNQPQHF
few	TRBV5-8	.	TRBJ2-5	TGTGCCAGCAGCTTGGGTCTCCTGGACCAAGAGACCCAGCACTTC	CASSLGLLDQETQHF
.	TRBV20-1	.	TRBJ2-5	TGCAGTGCTGCTGAGGGGGGGGGCCAAGAGACCCAGTACTTC	CSAAEGGGQETQYF
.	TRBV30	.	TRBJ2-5	TGTGCCTGGAGTCCCCGAGCGACGCCTATGAACTTC	CAWSPRATPMNF
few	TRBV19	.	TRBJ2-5	TGTGCCAGTAGTATCCGGGGAATTGAGACCCAGTACTTC	CASSIRGIETQYF
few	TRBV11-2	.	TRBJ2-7	TGTGCCAGCAGCTTGGTTTGGGGTGCAGATTCCTACGAGCAGTACTTC	CASSLVWGADSYEQYF
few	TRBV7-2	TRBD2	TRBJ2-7	TGTGCCAGCAGCTTAAGGCGACTAGCGGGAGGGGAAACCTACGAGCAGTACTTC	CASSLRRLAGGETYEQYF
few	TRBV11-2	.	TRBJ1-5	TGTGCCAGCAGCGGAGACAGCACCCAGCCCCAGCATTTT	CASSGDSTQPQHF
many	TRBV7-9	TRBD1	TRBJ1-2	TGTGCCAGCCGCAGAGAGGGGGCCAACTATGGCTACACCTTC	CASRREGANYGYTF
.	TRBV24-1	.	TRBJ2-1	TGTGCCACCAGTGATTTGGGGGCCGGAGGGGAGAATGAGCAGTTCTTC	CATSDLGAGGENEQFF
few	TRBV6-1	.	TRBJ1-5	TGTGCCAGCAGTTACTCTTTAAGGGACGGTGGGGAGCCCCAGCATTTT	CASSYSLRDGGEPQHF
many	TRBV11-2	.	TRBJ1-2	TGTGCCAGCAGCCCGGTACAGAACTATGGCTACACCTTC	CASSPVQNYGYTF
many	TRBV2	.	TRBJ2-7	TGTGCCAGCCTTCGGACAGACTACGAGCAGTACTTC	CASLRTDYEQYF